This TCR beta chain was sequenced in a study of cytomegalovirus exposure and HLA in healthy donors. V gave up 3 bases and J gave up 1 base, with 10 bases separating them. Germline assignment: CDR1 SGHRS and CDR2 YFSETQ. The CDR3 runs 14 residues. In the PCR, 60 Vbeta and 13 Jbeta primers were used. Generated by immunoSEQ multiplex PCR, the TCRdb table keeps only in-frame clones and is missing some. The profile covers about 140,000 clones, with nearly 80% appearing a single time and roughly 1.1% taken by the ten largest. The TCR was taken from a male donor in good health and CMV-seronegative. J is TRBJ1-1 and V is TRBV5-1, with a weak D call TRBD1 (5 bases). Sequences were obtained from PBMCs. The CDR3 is CASSSQTENTEAFF. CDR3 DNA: TGCGCCAGCAGCTCCCAGACAGAGAACACTGAAGCTTTCTTT.